This T cell receptor beta chain was recovered during a study of human T cells and chemical hapten exposure. Points from the study as a whole: Patch test score was positively correlated with the counts of TCRs that had expanded at PT1.

Individual cDNA molecules in this library carried unique molecular identifiers. TCRdb ran MiXCR on the RACE reads and lists one entry per CDR3 protein. This sample carries some 350,000 distinct CDR3 sequences, about 7% of them seen once, and the ten largest clones take 8% to 9%. Regarding time point: patch test 1, 2 weeks after DPC sensitization. Stated treatment: therapeutic diphenylcyclopropenone sensitization with weekly scalp DPC. As for this clonotype: Its target is unknown.

Trimming took off 5 bases at V and 3 bases at J, with 16 bases between the two ends. The germline CDR1 and CDR2 sequences are MNHEY and SVGAGI. This CDR3 contains 15 residues. The source of this sequence is a woman under 30 with alopecia areata. Some clones in this sample may be carry-over from other donors' samples. The chain employs TRBV6-5 and TRBJ1-1; TRBD1 might be the D (5 bases). The specimen comprised whole blood, sampled in connection with sensitization to the hapten diphenylcyclopropenone (DPC). This CDR3 reads CASSPIGGAYTEAFF. The CDR3 bases are TGTGCCAGCAGTCCAATCGGAGGGGCCTACACTGAAGCTTTCTTT.